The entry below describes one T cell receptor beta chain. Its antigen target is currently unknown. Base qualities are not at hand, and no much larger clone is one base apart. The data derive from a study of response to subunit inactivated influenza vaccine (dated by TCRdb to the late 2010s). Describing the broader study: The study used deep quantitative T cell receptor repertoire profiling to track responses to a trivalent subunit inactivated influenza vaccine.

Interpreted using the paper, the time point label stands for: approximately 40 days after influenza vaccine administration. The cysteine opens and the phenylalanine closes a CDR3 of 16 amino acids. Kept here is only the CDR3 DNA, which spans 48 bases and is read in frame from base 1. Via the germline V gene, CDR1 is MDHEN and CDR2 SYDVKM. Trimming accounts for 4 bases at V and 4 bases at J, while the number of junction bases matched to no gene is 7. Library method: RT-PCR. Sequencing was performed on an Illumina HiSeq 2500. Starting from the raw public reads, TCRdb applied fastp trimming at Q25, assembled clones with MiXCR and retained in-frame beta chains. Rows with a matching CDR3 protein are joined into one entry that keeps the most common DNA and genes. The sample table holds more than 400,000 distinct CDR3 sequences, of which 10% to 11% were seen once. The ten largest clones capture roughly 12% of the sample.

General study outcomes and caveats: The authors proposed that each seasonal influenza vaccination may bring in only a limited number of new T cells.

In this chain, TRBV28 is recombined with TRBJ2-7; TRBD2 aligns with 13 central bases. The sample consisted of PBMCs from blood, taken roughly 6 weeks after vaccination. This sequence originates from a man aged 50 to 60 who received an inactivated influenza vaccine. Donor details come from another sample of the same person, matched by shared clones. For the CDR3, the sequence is CASSSAGLAGDYEQYF. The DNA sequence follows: TGTGCCAGCAGTTCGGCCGGACTAGCGGGAGATTACGAGCAGTACTTC.